These T cell receptor beta chains were read from a single sample in a study of blood T cell repertoires in COVID-19. Profiled with immunoSEQ multiplex PCR; TCRdb holds only in-frame clones, not every one. The data hold roughly 280,000 clones, with over 65% observed a single time. The source material was peripheral blood. These receptors all come from a man in his sixties who had recovered from COVID-19. Each CDR3 is given with its conserved first and last residue. Each record gives: V gene, J gene, clone size, D gene, CDR3 DNA, CDR3 protein. The D gene is left open where the match is weak. Not every row has a clone size; where given, it reads once, few, many or a size class.

TRBV7-9	TRBJ2-5	.	.	TGTGCCAGCAGCTTAGCTGCCAGCCAAGAGACCCAGTACTTC	CASSLAASQETQYF
TRBV5-6	TRBJ2-2	.	TRBD2	TGTGCCAGCAGCTTTGGTTCGGGGGGGAACACCGGGGAGCTGTTTTTT	CASSFGSGGNTGELFF
TRBV28	TRBJ1-6	few	TRBD1	TGTGCCAGCGCGGGACAGAGCTCCTATAATTCACCCCTCCACTTT	CASAGQSSYNSPLHF
TRBV11-3	TRBJ2-2	.	TRBD2	TGTGCCAGCAGTCAGACAGCGGGGGGGACCGGGGAGCTGTTTTTT	CASSQTAGGTGELFF
TRBV27	TRBJ1-4	.	.	TGTGCCAGCAGTTTATCGAAGACAGGAGCCCTTGTGGAAAAACTGTTTTTT	CASSLSKTGALVEKLFF
TRBV24-1	TRBJ2-1	many	TRBD1	TGTGCCACCATGGGGACAGGGGCTCGGGAGCAGTTCTTC	CATMGTGAREQFF
TRBV18	TRBJ2-2	once	.	TGTGCCAGCTCACTGGGACAGAACACCGGGGAGCTGTTTTTT	CASSLGQNTGELFF
TRBV6-5	TRBJ2-2	.	.	TGTGCCAGCGTTCGGGGGATCACCGGGGAGCTGTTTTTT	CASVRGITGELFF
TRBV9	TRBJ2-7	.	TRBD1	TGTGCCAGCAGCCCGGGCATCGGTGGAGGACAGGGGCGCTCCTACGAGCAGTACTTC	CASSPGIGGGQGRSYEQYF
TRBV7-2	TRBJ2-2	few	.	TGTGCCAGCAGCTTAGTCGGGGGAGGGAACACCGGGGAGCTGTTTTTT	CASSLVGGGNTGELFF
TRBV18	TRBJ1-3	.	.	TGTGCCAGCTCACCACGAGGATCTGGAAACACCATATATTTT	CASSPRGSGNTIYF
TRBV11-3	TRBJ2-1	.	.	TGTGCCAGCAGCTTAGAATCCTCGTCCAATGAGCAGTTCTTC	CASSLESSSNEQFF
TRBV5-1	TRBJ1-2	.	.	TGCGCCAGCAGCTTGAACATGAACTATGGCTACACCTTC	CASSLNMNYGYTF
TRBV29-1	TRBJ2-7	.	.	TGCAGCGTTACCGGGACACACCCAACTAGAAAGTACGAGCAGTACTTC	CSVTGTHPTRKYEQYF
TRBV19	TRBJ2-1	.	TRBD2	TGTGCCAGTAGTCTTTGGACTAGCGGGAGTCGCCAGGCGAGAAATGAGCAGTTCTTC	CASSLWTSGSRQARNEQFF
TRBV5-1	TRBJ2-7	few	.	TGCGCCAGCAGCTTAAGGGAGACTACGGGGGAGCAGTACTTC	CASSLRETTGEQYF
TRBV25-1	TRBJ2-7	once	.	TGTGCCAGCAGAACGGCAGGGCTGCCCGAGCAGTACTTC	CASRTAGLPEQYF
TRBV5-4	TRBJ2-1	.	TRBD2	TGTGCCAGCAGCTTGGAGCTAGCGGGGGACAATGAGCAGTTCTTC	CASSLELAGDNEQFF
TRBV6-6	TRBJ2-1	.	.	TGTGCCAGCAGTTACCTCGAACCTGGATCGACAGAGCAGTTCTTC	CASSYLEPGSTEQFF
TRBV9	TRBJ2-5	.	.	TGTGCCAGCAGCTCCACCTCGGGGGGCCCCCAAGAGACCCAGTACTTC	CASSSTSGGPQETQYF
TRBV7-9	TRBJ1-5	few	TRBD1	TGTGCCAGCAGCTTAGGAGGGGGCCCCAATCAGCCCCAGCATTTT	CASSLGGGPNQPQHF
TRBV6-5	TRBJ1-5	.	.	TGTGCCAGCTACCCAACGGGGAGGAATCAGCCCCAGCATTTT	CASYPTGRNQPQHF
TRBV5-4	TRBJ1-1	.	TRBD1	TGTGCCAGCAGCCCCCGGACAGGGCTGAACACTGAAGCTTTCTTT	CASSPRTGLNTEAFF
TRBV5-4	TRBJ2-5	.	TRBD2	TGTGCCAGCAGCTTGGTTAGTTTGGCTAGCGGCGCCCAAGAGACCCAGTACTTC	CASSLVSLASGAQETQYF
TRBV19	TRBJ1-5	few	TRBD1	TGTGCCAGTAGCTTCCTGGGACAGGGGGATCAGCCCCAGCATTTT	CASSFLGQGDQPQHF
TRBV20-1	TRBJ2-7	.	TRBD2	TGCAGTGCTAGTCCGGGGGGGGTTAGGTACGAGCAGTACTTC	CSASPGGVRYEQYF
TRBV7-6	TRBJ2-7	.	.	TGTGCCAGCAGCTTAGACCCCCAGGGCTCCTACGAGCAGTACTTC	CASSLDPQGSYEQYF
TRBV2	TRBJ2-3	.	TRBD1	TGTGCCAGCAGTGACGGACAGGGAGGCAAAGATACGCAGTATTTT	CASSDGQGGKDTQYF
TRBV6-5	TRBJ2-7	.	TRBD2	TGTGCCAGCACTCTTCCTAGCGGGGGTTACGAGCAGTACTTC	CASTLPSGGYEQYF
TRBV7-2	TRBJ2-2	.	TRBD2	TGTGCCAGCAGCTTACGGGACTACTCGAACACCGGGGAGCTGTTTTTT	CASSLRDYSNTGELFF
TRBV2	TRBJ2-4	.	.	TGTGCCAGCAGCATAGACAGGGCCAAAAACATTCAGTACTTC	CASSIDRAKNIQYF
TRBV25-1	TRBJ1-3	few	TRBD1	TGTGCCAGCAGTGGCTCCGGGACAGCCTCTGGAAACACCATATATTTT	CASSGSGTASGNTIYF
TRBV5-4	TRBJ2-7	many	.	TGTGCCAGCAGCTTAGGCGGGAACAAGAAATCCTACGAGCAGTACTTC	CASSLGGNKKSYEQYF
TRBV7-7	TRBJ2-1	once	TRBD1	TGTGCCAGCAGCCAGTACCCCGGGACAGGGGGAAATGAGCAGTTCTTC	CASSQYPGTGGNEQFF
TRBV4-1	TRBJ2-1	.	TRBD2	TGCGCCAGCAGCCAAGTAGGGCTAGCGGGAGACAATGAGCAGTTCTTC	CASSQVGLAGDNEQFF
TRBV2	TRBJ2-1	.	.	TGTGCCAGCAGACAGGGCTACAATGAGCAGTTCTTC	CASRQGYNEQFF
TRBV7-8	TRBJ2-6	.	.	TGTGCCAGCAGCTCCGCGACCAGTAACAGGGCTGGGGCCAACGTCCTGACTTTC	CASSSATSNRAGANVLTF
TRBV6-5	TRBJ2-2	.	.	TGTGCCAGCGTACGACTAGTGACGAACACCGGGGAGCTGTTTTTT	CASVRLVTNTGELFF
TRBV6-5	TRBJ1-2	.	.	TGTGCCAGCAAGTGGGGGGATGGCTACACCTTC	CASKWGDGYTF
TRBV6-2/TRBV6-3	TRBJ1-5	few	.	TGTGCCAGCAGTTTGGGCTCGTACGACGGTCAGCCCCAGCATTTT	CASSLGSYDGQPQHF
TRBV28	TRBJ1-1	.	.	TGTGCCAGCAGTTCCAACAGGGCCACTGAAGCTTTCTTT	CASSSNRATEAFF
TRBV29-1	TRBJ2-3	few	TRBD2	TGCAGCGCCGTTCTAGCGGGAGGTGCAGATACGCAGTATTTT	CSAVLAGGADTQYF